This TCR beta chain is drawn from a study of cytomegalovirus exposure and HLA in healthy donors. The PCR contained 60 Vbeta and 13 Jbeta primers. The table came from immunoSEQ multiplex PCR; TCRdb's copy has only in-frame clones and leaves some out. This sample yields about 130,000 clones, of which 65% to 90% are seen a single time; 1% to 1.5% belongs to the top ten. Study conclusions and caveats: Follow-up analysis seemed to connect common viral pathogens with several of the most significant clusters identified. In an earlier analysis, about 87% or about 30%: the productive usage of most TCR beta V segments. Trimming of TCR beta V- and J-genes showed a link, identified in a later analysis, to a missense DCLRE1C variant. Evidence from a later analysis indicated that most CMV-associated TCR beta chains looked HLA-restricted.

With respect to this clone: Its cognate antigen is unknown.

The receptor's source is a girl aged 2 to 9 in good health and CMV-seronegative. Material: PBMCs.

The CDR3 coding sequence is TGTGCCAGCAGCCAGATACTAGCGTCTGCCCGCGAGCAGTACTTC. Protein sequence: CASSQILASAREQYF. The V gene is TRBV14, the J gene TRBJ2-7; the match to TRBD2 covers 7 bases. V dropped 3 bases and J dropped 6; count of bases not matched to a gene: 11. There are 15 residues in the CDR3. Germline V lookup: CDR1 SGHDN, CDR2 FVKESK.